Below, 26 T cell receptor beta chains from the same sample are listed, as sequenced in a study of T-cell memory formation after mild COVID-19. TCRdb redid the calling of the 5' RACE reads with MiXCR, one entry per CDR3 protein. The sample yields more than 350,000 distinct CDR3 sequences, roughly 21% seen once. Sequences were obtained from PBMCs or a T cell subset sorted from them (not recorded which). These receptors originate from an adult woman who had mild COVID-19 (a few samples of this study predate the infection). Cell type and time point are not known.

This clonotype was detected a few times. This chain connects TRBV12-3 or TRBV12-4 to TRBJ1-3, with D unresolved. This CDR3 has 12 residues. V shed 5 bases and J shed 6 bases, with 8 bases lying between them. DNA for the CDR3: TGTGCCAGCAGTCCCTTTCCAAACACCATATATTTT. Protein: CASSPFPNTIYF.

The chain is built from TRBV19 and TRBJ1-1; D possibly corresponds to TRBD1 (5 bases). CDR3 length equals 16 residues. Trimming left V 4 bases short and J 4 bases short, with 19 bases between. Germline values: CDR1 LNHDA, CDR2 SQIVND (reference sequence). The chain's CDR3 is CASSTGTYGGTTEAFF. The CDR3 bases are TGTGCCAGTAGTACTGGGACTTATGGGGGTACCACTGAAGCTTTCTTT.

This clonotype occurred a few times. The genes are TRBV6-5 and TRBJ1-2; TRBD1 might be the D (6 bases). Germline V gene lookup returns CDR1 MNHEY and CDR2 SVGAGI. V lost 4 bases to trimming and J lost 11 bases, with 17 bases between them. CDR3 length: 13 amino acids. CDR3 bases: TGTGCCAGCAGTTTCTCGGGACAACGGAGATACACCTTC. Translating gives CASSFSGQRRYTF.

V gene TRBV10-3 combines with J gene TRBJ1-1, with TRBD1 identical over 7 bases. Germline CDR1 reads ENHRY; CDR2 reads SYGVKD. Trimming at V came to 6 bases and at J to 4 bases, leaving 11 bases not matched to a gene. The CDR3 runs to 15 residues. The CDR3 loop reads CAIRSTQGFRTEAFF. CDR3 in DNA: TGTGCCATCAGATCGACACAGGGGTTCCGCACTGAAGCTTTCTTT.

This clonotype was seen more than once but under ten times. The rearrangement links TRBV20-1 to TRBJ2-1; D gene unclear. CDR1 is DFQATT, CDR2 SNEGSKA, per germline (reference sequence). This CDR3 spans 11 amino acids. The V end lost 6 bases, the J end lost 5 bases, and 8 bases lay between the germline ends. The DNA for the CDR3 is TGCAGTGCCACCATACACAATGAGCAGTTCTTC. Amino acids: CSATIHNEQFF.

The genes are TRBV21-1 and TRBJ2-5; the D segment call TRBD2 is taken from the table without a DNA check. TRBV21-1 is shown as a pseudogene. This CDR3 region has 16 residues. CDR3 sequence: CASRSLAGGIQETQYF. CDR3 DNA: TGTGCCAGCAGGTCACTAGCGGGGGGTATCCAAGAGACCCAGTACTTC.

V usage is TRBV27 and J usage is TRBJ2-7; D is possibly TRBD2 (6 bases). The CDR3 totals 14 residues. The germline V gene encodes CDR1 MNHEY and CDR2 SMNVEV (reference sequence). Trimming took 3 bases from V and 2 from J, leaving 11 bases between them. This CDR3 reads CASSFGSYTYEQYF. CDR3 nucleotides: TGTGCCAGCAGTTTCGGGAGTTACACCTACGAGCAGTACTTC.

This clonotype was observed a few times. The V call is TRBV5-6, the J call TRBJ2-7; 8 nucleotides agree with TRBD2. This CDR3 region has 14 residues. With V trimmed by 3 bases and J by 4 bases, 6 bases remained unmatched. Germline-derived CDR1 and CDR2 are SGHDT and YYEEEE. The CDR3 nucleotides are TGTGCCAGCAGCTCGGAGCGGGGGACTTACGAGCAGTACTTC. This codes for CASSSERGTYEQYF. The full variable domain, in which reference TRBV5-6 and TRBJ2-7 provide the parts outside the CDR3, is DAGVTQSPTHLIKTRGQQVTLRCSPKSGHDTVSWYQQALGQGPQFIFQYYEEEERQRGNFPDRFSGHQFPNYSSELNVNALLLGDSALYLCASSSERGTYEQYFGPGTRLTVT.

The chain combines TRBV9 with TRBJ1-6, with D maybe TRBD1 (6 bases). With 3 bases removed from V and 7 bases from J, the gap between germline ends came to 17 bases. The CDR3 totals 16 residues. The germline V gene has CDR1 SGDLS and CDR2 YYNGEE. CDR3 bases: TGTGCCAGCAGCGCACCCCCTCGCGACAGGAATTCACCCCTCCACTTT. Its protein is CASSAPPRDRNSPLHF.

This clonotype has more than one count but fewer than ten. The V gene is TRBV6-2 or TRBV6-3, the J gene TRBJ2-5, with D perhaps given as TRBD1 or TRBD2 (5 bases each). Germline V lookup: CDR1 MNHEY, CDR2 SVGEGT. V lost 8 bases to trimming and J lost 1 base, with 8 bases between them. The CDR3 is 12 residues long. CDR3 bases: TGTGCCAGCGGGGGTACCCAAGAGACCCAGTACTTC. Its translation: CASGGTQETQYF.

This clonotype was counted only a few times. Relative to the germline gene, one junction end is altered; a read error may explain this. This chain links TRBV5-1 with TRBJ1-4; unclear D gene. From germline, CDR1 is SGHRS and CDR2 YFSETQ. This CDR3 is built from 13 residues. CDR3 in amino acids: CASNLGTDEKLFF. DNA of the CDR3: TGCGCCAGCAACCTAGGAACTGATGAAAAACTGTTTTTT.

This clonotype was counted only a few times. The CDR3 coding sequence is TGTGCCAGCAGACGTACCTATCCGGGCACCCAGACCCAGTACTTC. Translated: CASRRTYPGTQTQYF. The chain joins TRBV28 to TRBJ2-5; D remains unclear. CDR3 size: 15 residues. Trimming cost V 6 bases and J 6 bases, with 20 bases left between them. Germline V lookup: CDR1 MDHEN, CDR2 SYDVKM.

CDR3: CASSLGTGGFEQYF. The DNA of the CDR3 is TGCGCCAGCAGCTTGGGTACAGGGGGCTTCGAGCAGTACTTC. The rearrangement joins TRBV5-1 to TRBJ2-7; TRBD1 agrees at 9 bases. Germline CDR1 reads SGHRS; CDR2 reads YFSETQ. CDR3 length: 14 amino acids. Trimming at V came to 0 bases and at J to 6 bases, leaving 4 bases not matched to a gene.

CDR3 region: CASSSGQGTANTEAFF. The CDR3 DNA reads TGTGCCAGCAGCTCCGGACAGGGGACAGCGAACACTGAAGCTTTCTTT. V gene TRBV7-9 combines with J gene TRBJ1-1; 9 bases line up with TRBD1. The CDR3 spans 16 residues. V lost 4 bases, J lost 1 base, and 7 bases stayed unmatched. Germline V CDR1 and CDR2: SEHNR, FQNEAQ (reference sequence).

This clonotype was seen a handful of times. V gene TRBV12-3 or TRBV12-4 combines with J gene TRBJ1-2; the D gene is possibly TRBD1 (5 bases). Trimming stripped 3 bases from V and 4 bases from J, with 9 bases between. The CDR3 runs to 13 residues. CDR3 bases: TGTGCCAGCAGTTTGAGCAGGGTCTATGGCTACACCTTC. Translation gives CASSLSRVYGYTF.

This clonotype came up a few times. The chain combines TRBV2 with TRBJ2-7; 7 bases are a match to TRBD1. The V gene end was trimmed by 7 bases and the J gene end by 7 bases; junction bases not matched to a gene: 16. This CDR3 comprises 15 residues. CDR1 SNHLY and CDR2 FYNNEI come from the germline V gene. CDR3 sequence (DNA): TGTGCCAGCATCCTGACCATGACAGGGTTGGGAGAGCAGTACTTC. It codes for CASILTMTGLGEQYF.

The rearrangement uses TRBV4-1 and TRBJ2-1, with TRBD2 matching 11 bases. Germline V gene lookup returns CDR1 MGHRA and CDR2 YSYEKL. V shed 0 bases, J shed 9 bases, and the junction held 10 bases outside the gene matches. The CDR3 has 17 residues. CDR3 sequence: CASSQDSSGGALREQFF. CDR3 DNA: TGCGCCAGCAGCCAAGATAGTAGCGGGGGGGCTCTCCGTGAGCAGTTCTTC.

This chain links TRBV4-1 with TRBJ1-6; 8 bases line up with TRBD1. The CDR3 is 15 amino acids. Germline CDR1 reads MGHRA; CDR2 reads YSYEKL. Trimming cost V 4 bases and J 5 bases; bases outside gene matches: 4. CDR3 nucleotides: TGCGCCAGCAGCCTCCGGACAGGGAATAATTCACCCCTCCACTTT. It yields the protein CASSLRTGNNSPLHF.

This clonotype was observed a few times. This chain links TRBV4-2 with TRBJ2-7; TRBD2 matches 9 bases. The CDR3 extends over 16 amino acids. V gave up 0 bases and J gave up 3 bases; unmatched junction bases: 6. The germline gives CDR1 LGHNA, CDR2 YNFKEQ. CDR3 bases: TGTGCCAGCAGCCAAGATCTTAGCGGGGGCGTCTACGAGCAGTACTTC. It encodes CASSQDLSGGVYEQYF.

This clonotype was counted between two and nine times. The chain employs TRBV6-6 and TRBJ2-7; 9 bases map to TRBD1. V lost 10 bases, J lost 3 bases, and 7 bases stayed unmatched. CDR1 and CDR2 from the germline V gene are MNHNY and SVGAGI (reference sequence). The CDR3 length is 13 residues. The CDR3, as DNA: TGTGCCACCGAACCGGGACAGGGCTACGAGCAGTACTTC. Its translation: CATEPGQGYEQYF.

This clonotype was recorded at least ten times. The junction differs from germline at one of its ends, possibly a read error. The CDR3 sequence is CASRLAASYEQYF. In DNA form, the CDR3 reads TGTGCCAGCAGATTAGCGGCCTCCTACGAGCAGTACTTC. The V gene is TRBV12-3 or TRBV12-4, the J gene TRBJ2-7, with TRBD2 as a possible D gene (6 bases). The CDR3 consists of 13 residues.

This rearrangement joins TRBV5-1 to TRBJ2-7, with D perhaps matching TRBD2 (5 bases). The CDR3 sequence is 13 residues long. From germline, CDR1 is SGHRS and CDR2 YFSETQ. Trimming took off 4 bases at V and 0 bases at J, with 8 bases between the two ends. This chain's CDR3 is CASSTGISYEQYF. CDR3 bases: TGCGCCAGCAGCACCGGGATCTCCTACGAGCAGTACTTC.

This clonotype was counted between two and nine times. The chain links TRBV5-1 to TRBJ2-3; tentatively, D is TRBD1 or TRBD2 (5 bases each). CDR1 and CDR2 (germline): SGHRS, YFSETQ. Deletions cut 4 bases from V and 5 bases from J, with 8 bases between. The CDR3 is 12 amino acids. CDR3 in DNA: TGCGCCAGCAGCACAGGACTAGATACGCAGTATTTT. It translates to CASSTGLDTQYF.

This rearrangement joins TRBV6-5 to TRBJ1-1; 9 bases align to TRBD1. The V segment lost 6 bases and the J segment 1 base; nucleotides outside the gene matches: 6. The CDR3 is 15 residues long. Germline CDR1 MNHEY, CDR2 SVGAGI. The CDR3 reads CASSDRGAGNTEAFF. Written as DNA, the CDR3 is TGTGCCAGCAGCGACAGGGGGGCGGGGAACACTGAAGCTTTCTTT.

This chain's CDR3 is CASSFGQTGLTGNTIYF. The CDR3 DNA reads TGTGCCAGCAGCTTCGGACAGACAGGTCTTACTGGAAACACCATATATTTT. The rearrangement joins TRBV7-6 to TRBJ1-3; D is perhaps TRBD1 (6 bases). Germline values: CDR1 SGHVS, CDR2 FNYEAQ. Trimming removed 3 bases from V and 2 bases from J, with 17 bases in between. CDR3 length: 17 residues.

This clonotype was seen more than once but under ten times. V gene TRBV5-1 combines with J gene TRBJ1-4; 9 bases are shared with TRBD1. CDR1 is SGHRS, CDR2 YFSETQ, per germline. Trimming took 4 bases from V and 3 from J; bases not matched to a gene: 10. The CDR3 extends over 17 amino acids. CDR3 bases: TGCGCCAGCAGCAAGGACAGGGGAGGTGGCGCTAATGAAAAACTGTTTTTT. It specifies CASSKDRGGGANEKLFF.